A single sample gave rise to the 21 T cell receptor beta chains below, sequenced in a study of blood T cell repertoires in COVID-19. The assay was immunoSEQ multiplex PCR, and TCRdb's table has in-frame clones only and misses some. The sample holds 75,000 to 95,000 clones, over 90% seen once. Source material: peripheral blood. These receptor sequences come from a man aged 60 to 69 with acute or convalescent COVID-19.

The rearrangement joins TRBV4-1 to TRBJ1-5, with D unresolved. The CDR3 has 15 amino acids. Looked up from germline, CDR1 is MGHRA and CDR2 is YSYEKL. V lost 0 bases and J lost 4, with 10 bases in between. CDR3 amino acids: CASSQEGQRNQPQHF. The CDR3 DNA is TGCGCCAGCAGCCAAGAAGGCCAGCGAAATCAGCCCCAGCATTTT.

This chain uses TRBV7-2 with TRBJ1-4, with D maybe TRBD1 (6 bases). V was pared by 4 bases and J by 7 bases, with 10 bases between. The CDR3 spans 13 residues. Germline CDR1 and CDR2: SGHTA and FQGNSA. CDR3 in amino acids: CASSSSTGEKLFF. The CDR3 DNA reads as TGTGCCAGCAGCTCGTCGACAGGTGAAAAACTGTTTTTT.

The chain uses TRBV7-9 and TRBJ2-7, with D unclear. CDR1 is SEHNR, CDR2 FQNEAQ, per germline (reference sequence). V lost 6 bases and J lost 2, with 11 bases in between. The CDR3 has 13 residues. The CDR3 is CASRSGSTYEQYF. CDR3 sequence (DNA): TGTGCCAGCAGATCCGGGTCAACCTACGAGCAGTACTTC.

The chain has TRBV28 and TRBJ2-2, with TRBD1 matching over 7 bases. The ends lost 0 bases at V and 6 bases at J; junction bases unmatched: 1. The germline V gene encodes CDR1 MDHEN and CDR2 SYDVKM. The CDR3 covers 14 residues. Written as DNA, the CDR3 is TGTGCCAGCAGTTTATGGCAGGGGGCCGGGGAGCTGTTTTTT. Translated, it gives CASSLWQGAGELFF.

The chain uses TRBV28 and TRBJ2-7; D not certain. The V gene's germline CDR1 is MDHEN and CDR2 SYDVKM. The CDR3 has 13 amino acids. The V end was cut by 10 bases, the J end by 5 bases, with 18 bases between. The CDR3 nucleotides are TGTGCCACAAGAGCCCCTTCGTCGGACGAGCAGTACTTC. Translated, it gives CATRAPSSDEQYF. The full variable domain, completed using reference TRBV28 and TRBJ2-7, is DVKVTQSSRYLVKRTGEKVFLECVQDMDHENMFWYRQDPGLGLRLIYFSYDVKMKEKGDIPEGYSVSREKKERFSLILESASTNQTSMYLCATRAPSSDEQYFGPGTRLTVT.

V gene TRBV24-1 combines with J gene TRBJ2-5; 8 bases are shared with TRBD1. The J segment lost 5 bases and the V segment lost 1 base, leaving 8 bases of the junction unmatched. Germline lookup yields CDR1 KGHDR and CDR2 SFDVKD. The length of the CDR3 is 16 residues. CDR3 sequence (DNA): TGTGCCACCAGTGATTTTTCGGACAGGGCGGTTGAGACCCAGTACTTC. Its protein is CATSDFSDRAVETQYF.

The chain carries TRBV19 and TRBJ2-7; 7 bases map to TRBD1. V lost 6 bases to trimming and J lost 2 bases; unmatched junction nucleotides: 7. This CDR3 comprises 14 residues. Germline assignment: CDR1 LNHDA and CDR2 SQIVND (reference sequence). CDR3 in amino acids: CASSVGTVPYEQYF. The CDR3 DNA is TGTGCCAGTAGCGTCGGGACAGTTCCCTACGAGCAGTACTTC.

The chain employs TRBV2 and TRBJ2-7, with TRBD2 as a possible D gene (6 bases). V was shortened by 7 bases and J by 0 bases, with 16 bases between the two germline ends. CDR1 is SNHLY and CDR2 is FYNNEI in the germline V gene. CDR3 length: 15 amino acids. The CDR3 sequence: CASNILGLNSYEQYF. In DNA form, the CDR3 reads TGTGCCAGCAATATCCTCGGACTAAACTCCTACGAGCAGTACTTC.

This chain links TRBV5-1 with TRBJ1-3; 9 bases map to TRBD1. V lost 3 bases to trimming and J lost 3 bases; unmatched junction nucleotides: 7. Per the germline V gene, CDR1 is SGHRS and CDR2 is YFSETQ. CDR3 size: 16 residues. The CDR3 sequence is CASSSSTGGGGNTIYF. The CDR3 nucleotides are TGCGCCAGCAGCTCGTCGACAGGGGGAGGTGGAAACACCATATATTTT.

The chain couples TRBV2 to TRBJ2-3; D is undetermined. Between the trimmed V and J ends, which lost 9 bases and 1 base, there was a span of 8 bases. There are 12 residues in the CDR3. Looked up from germline, CDR1 is SNHLY and CDR2 is FYNNEI. CDR3 nucleotides: TGTGCCAGACAGATAGGCACAGATACGCAGTATTTT. Its protein product is CARQIGTDTQYF.

The chain combines TRBV7-9 with TRBJ2-5; 9 nucleotides match TRBD2. J lost 0 bases, V lost 5 bases, and 10 bases had no gene match. The CDR3 length is 17 residues. Germline CDR1 SEHNR, CDR2 FQNEAQ (reference sequence). CDR3 region: CASSPSSSGGNQETQYF. CDR3 DNA: TGTGCCAGCAGCCCGAGCAGCAGCGGGGGGAACCAAGAGACCCAGTACTTC.

The V and J genes are TRBV27 and TRBJ1-2, with TRBD1 identical over 7 bases. From germline, CDR1 is MNHEY and CDR2 SMNVEV (reference sequence). Trimming at V came to 5 bases and at J to 8 bases, leaving 17 bases not matched to a gene. The CDR3 covers 16 residues. CDR3 amino acids: CASSTRTGGGLAGYTF. The DNA for the CDR3 is TGTGCCAGCAGTACCCGGACAGGCGGCGGGTTAGCGGGCTACACCTTC.

The V and J genes are TRBV19 and TRBJ2-7, with D uncertain. V dropped 3 bases and J dropped 6 bases, with 12 bases sitting between them. Germline assignment: CDR1 LNHDA and CDR2 SQIVND (reference sequence). This CDR3 region has 13 residues. The CDR3: CASSIAPTIEQYF. Written as DNA, the CDR3 is TGTGCCAGTAGTATTGCCCCTACGATCGAGCAGTACTTC. The variable domain in full, with the rest retrieved from reference TRBV19 and TRBJ2-7, is DGGITQSPKYLFRKEGQNVTLSCEQNLNHDAMYWYRQDPGQGLRLIYYSQIVNDFQKGDIAEGYSVSREKKESFPLTVTSAQKNPTAFYLCASSIAPTIEQYFGPGTRLTVT.

The chain combines TRBV5-1 with TRBJ2-7, with 12 positions matching TRBD2. V lost 4 bases and J lost 3; bases outside the gene matches: 5. This CDR3 contains 15 residues. Germline V gene data show CDR1 as SGHRS and CDR2 as YFSETQ. The CDR3 region is CASSGGLAGYYEQYF. The DNA of the CDR3 is TGCGCCAGCAGCGGGGGACTAGCGGGCTACTACGAGCAGTACTTC.

The J gene is TRBJ1-2, the V gene TRBV19; D perhaps matches TRBD1 (5 bases). The CDR3 consists of 14 residues. The germline gives CDR1 LNHDA, CDR2 SQIVND (reference sequence). Trimming removed 3 bases from V and 2 bases from J, with 10 bases in between. The CDR3 loop reads CASSIGGENYGYTF. The CDR3 region has the DNA TGTGCCAGTAGTATTGGAGGGGAAAACTATGGCTACACCTTC.

The chain couples TRBV12-2 to TRBJ2-1; the table's D gene call, TRBD1, was not cross checked with the DNA. TRBV12-2 is described as a pseudogene. CDR3 length equals 14 residues. The CDR3 DNA reads TGTGCAAGTCGTTTTCTTACAGCCTACAATGAGCAGTTCTTC. It encodes CASRFLTAYNEQFF.

The CDR3 DNA follows: TGTGCCAGCAGCTTGGAGGGGACCACCTACGAGCAGTACTTC. Encoded protein: CASSLEGTTYEQYF. The chain has TRBV7-9 and TRBJ2-7, with D perhaps matching TRBD2 (6 bases). Germline loops: CDR1 SEHNR, CDR2 FQNEAQ (reference sequence). The CDR3 runs 14 residues. V dropped 3 bases and J dropped 2 bases, with 11 bases sitting between them.

V is TRBV6-5 and J is TRBJ1-4; D call uncertain. In germline, CDR1 is MNHEY, CDR2 SVGAGI. Trimming stripped 4 bases from V and 7 bases from J, with 16 bases between. CDR3 length: 15 amino acids. The CDR3 nucleotides read TGTGCCAGCAGTTTTGGTAGCGGGTTTCGTGAAAAACTGTTTTTT. Translating gives CASSFGSGFREKLFF.

This rearrangement joins TRBV19 to TRBJ2-3; a weak D match, TRBD2 (5 bases). CDR1 is LNHDA and CDR2 is SQIVND in the germline V gene (reference sequence). The length of the CDR3 is 15 residues. With 7 bases removed from V and 2 bases from J, the gap between germline ends came to 16 bases. The CDR3 nucleotides are TGTGCCAGTACCTCTAAGGGAGAACTCACAGATACGCAGTATTTT. This encodes CASTSKGELTDTQYF.

The chain is built from TRBV28 and TRBJ1-6; D is possibly TRBD1 (6 bases). V was pared by 5 bases and J by 9 bases, with 14 bases between. From germline, CDR1 is MDHEN and CDR2 SYDVKM. This CDR3 is built from 14 residues. CDR3 region: CASSLSGTFSPLHF. The CDR3 DNA follows: TGTGCCAGCAGTCTGTCCGGGACATTTTCACCCCTCCACTTT.

The rearrangement links TRBV7-9 to TRBJ1-1; TRBD1 matches at 7 bases. V gave up 0 bases and J gave up 7 bases; unmatched junction bases: 5. This CDR3 spans 14 amino acids. Per the germline V gene, CDR1 is SEHNR and CDR2 is FQNEAQ (reference sequence). CDR3 amino acids: CASSLAGTAYEAFF. CDR3 nucleotide sequence: TGTGCCAGCAGCTTAGCCGGGACAGCCTATGAAGCTTTCTTT.